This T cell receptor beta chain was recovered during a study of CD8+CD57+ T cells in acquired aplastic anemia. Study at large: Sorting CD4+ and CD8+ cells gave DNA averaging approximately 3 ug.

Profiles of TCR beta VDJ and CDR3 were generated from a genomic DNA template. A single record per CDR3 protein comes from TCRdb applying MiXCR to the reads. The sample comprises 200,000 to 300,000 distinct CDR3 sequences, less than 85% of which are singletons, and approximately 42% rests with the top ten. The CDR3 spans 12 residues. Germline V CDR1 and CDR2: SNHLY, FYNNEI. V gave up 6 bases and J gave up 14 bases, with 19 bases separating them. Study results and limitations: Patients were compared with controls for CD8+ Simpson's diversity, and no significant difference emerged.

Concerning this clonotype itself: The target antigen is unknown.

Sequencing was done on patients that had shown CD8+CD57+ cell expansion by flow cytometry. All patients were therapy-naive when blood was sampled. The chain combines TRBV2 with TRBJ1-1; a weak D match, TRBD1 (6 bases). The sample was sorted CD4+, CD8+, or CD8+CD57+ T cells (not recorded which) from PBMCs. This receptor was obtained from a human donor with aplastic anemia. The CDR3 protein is CASSYGDTETFF. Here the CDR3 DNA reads TGTGCCAGCAGCTACGGGGACACTGAAACGTTCTTT.